This TCR beta chain was recovered during a study of molecular identifiers for immune sequencing clone quantification (dated by TCRdb to the late 2010s). Regarding the study in general: In a replicate experiment, RNA from roughly 20,000 or 100,000 naive CD8 T cells was split into five aliquots, four of which were sequenced. CD8 T cells were used in a methods study to benchmark molecular-identifier clustering-based TCR repertoire sequencing (MIDCIRS) and TCR RNA copy counting.

The protocol used for the library was PCR. The sequencing machine was an Illumina HiSeq 4000. Bulk TCR libraries were made following a previously described method, with the TCR primers given in Table S5. The Qiagen AllPrep DNA/RNA kit was used to purify total RNA. Before analysis, reads from multiple sequencing runs of the same library were pooled. The paper's processing steps were these. Reads were retained only if an exact TCR constant sequence was present, and the retained reads were trimmed to 150 nt and grouped according to their 12-nt molecular barcodes. Reads in each barcode group were sub-clustered using a 15% Levenshtein threshold, and a quality-weighted consensus sequence was built for each RNA molecule. Non-functional sequences were excluded, and lower-count sequences lying one edit away from another sequence were also excluded. Barcode sub-clusters with fewer than 20% of the maximum read count were removed, based on fitting two negative binomial distributions. TCRdb cleaned the public reads at Q25 with fastp, built clones with MiXCR and kept in-frame beta chains. Entries are consolidated by CDR3 protein sequence, retaining the most common genes and DNA. V and J calls and clone size were set by TCRdb, not the authors. The sample table lists over 600,000 distinct CDR3 sequences, 20% of them with a count of one. The ten largest clones represent about 0.9% of the sample.

This clonotype was counted between two and nine times. The target of this receptor is not known. Base qualities are missing; no much larger clone stands one base away. CDR3 length: 14 amino acids, cysteine to phenylalanine. CDR3 DNA is the only sequence kept; it has 42 bases, read in frame from the first base. V and J lose 2 bases and 2 bases, and a span of 9 bases separates them. The germline V gene encodes CDR1 SGHDN and CDR2 FVKESK. The paper as a whole reports these results and caveats: Spiked-in Jurkat TCR RNA equivalent to a single cell was reported to be detectable even among approximately 1 million naive CD8 T cells. The sizes of highly expanded clones could end up underestimated when identical TCR molecules share a barcode. Modeling estimated about three recovered TCR RNA copies per cell, compared with roughly 10 by digital PCR, which implies roughly 30% capture efficiency. Without barcode sub-clustering, chimeric consensus sequences inflated TCR diversity; chimeras reached as high as 47%. In CMV-specific effector cells, clones with more than 20 RNA copies accounted for over 99% of molecules, whereas in naive cells such clones accounted for under 1%. Naive libraries contained spiked-in Jurkat TCR RNA (around eleven copies' worth), which is not part of the donor repertoire.

Libraries of naive CD8 T cells were generated from about 21,000 to 970,000 sorted cells, with 10%, 30% or 50% of the purified RNA used. On a BD FACSAria II, naive CD8 T cells were FACS-sorted as CD8+CD4-CCR7+CD45RA+ and collected into RLT Plus buffer. To test detection sensitivity, Jurkat RNA equal to 10 or so TCR copies was added to samples of about 18,000-1,100,000 naive CD8 T cells. Enrichment of CD8 T cells was performed with RosetteSep CD8+ T Cell Enrichment Cocktail and Ficoll-Paque, after which ACK red cell lysis was carried out. The rearrangement combines TRBV14 with TRBJ1-2; the D gene lacks a confident call. Source material: naive CD8+ T cells from blood, with Jurkat cell RNA spiked in. This sample's cell subset or site label indicates: FACS-sorted CD8+CD4-CCR7+CD45RA+ naive T cells. The receptor was derived from a human donor in good health. Some libraries in this study had Jurkat cell RNA spiked in. The DNA is as follows: TGTGCCAGCAGCCAAACGACACCGAACTATGGCTACACCTTC. Its protein is CASSQTTPNYGYTF.